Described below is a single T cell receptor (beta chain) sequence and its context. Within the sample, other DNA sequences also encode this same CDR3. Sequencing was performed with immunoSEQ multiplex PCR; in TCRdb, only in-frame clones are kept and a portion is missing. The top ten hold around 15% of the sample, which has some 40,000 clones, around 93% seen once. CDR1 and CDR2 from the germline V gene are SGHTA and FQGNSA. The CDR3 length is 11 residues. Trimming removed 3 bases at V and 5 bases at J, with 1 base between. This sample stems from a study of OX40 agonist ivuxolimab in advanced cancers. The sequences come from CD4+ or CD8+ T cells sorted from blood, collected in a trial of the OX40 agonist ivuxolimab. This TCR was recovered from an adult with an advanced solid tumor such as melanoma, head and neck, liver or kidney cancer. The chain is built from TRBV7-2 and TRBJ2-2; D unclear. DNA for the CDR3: TGTGCCAGCAGCTTTACCGGGGAGCTGTTTTTT. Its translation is CASSFTGELFF. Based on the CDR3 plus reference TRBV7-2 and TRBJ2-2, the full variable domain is GAGVSQSPSNKVTEKGKDVELRCDPISGHTALYWYRQSLGQGLEFLIYFQGNSAPDKSGLPSDRFSAERTGGSVSTLTIQRTQQEDSAVYLCASSFTGELFFGEGSRLTVL.